This T cell receptor beta chain is from a study of CXCR3-negative and CXCR3-positive naive CD8 T cells. This CDR3 region has 15 residues. The germline V gene has CDR1 SGDLS and CDR2 YYNGEE. As for this clonotype: As yet, its antigen is unknown.

Per CD8+ T cell subset, triplicate sorts of some 280,000 cells each were done. Cells that were CD45RO-CCR7+CD27+CD95- constituted naive CD8+ T cells. cDNA libraries for TRB were generated by 5' RACE incorporating UMI labels. TCRdb reprocessed the 5' RACE reads, keeping one entry per CDR3 protein, no DNA. Recorded for this sample: under 150,000 distinct CDR3 sequences. General observations from the study: For CXCR3-positive naive cells, TRB CDR3s were more hydrophobic than those of CXCR3-negative naive cells. Across naive subsets, surface CD5 expression was comparable, and TCR strength was inferred from properties of the TRB CDR3. TRBV-TRBJ usage was alike in naive CXCR3-negative and CXCR3-positive cells but differed in memory cells.

This chain joins TRBV9 and TRBJ1-2; no DNA is available, so the TRBD1 call from TCRdb remains unchecked. This sequence originates from a human donor in good health. Some clones in this sample may be carry-over from other donors' samples. Specimen: naive CXCR3+ CD8+ T cells from blood. Subset of the sample: CD45RO-CCR7+CD27+CD95- naive CD8+ T cells expressing CXCR3 (TNR3+). Here the CDR3 reads CASSAPTGRDYGYTF.